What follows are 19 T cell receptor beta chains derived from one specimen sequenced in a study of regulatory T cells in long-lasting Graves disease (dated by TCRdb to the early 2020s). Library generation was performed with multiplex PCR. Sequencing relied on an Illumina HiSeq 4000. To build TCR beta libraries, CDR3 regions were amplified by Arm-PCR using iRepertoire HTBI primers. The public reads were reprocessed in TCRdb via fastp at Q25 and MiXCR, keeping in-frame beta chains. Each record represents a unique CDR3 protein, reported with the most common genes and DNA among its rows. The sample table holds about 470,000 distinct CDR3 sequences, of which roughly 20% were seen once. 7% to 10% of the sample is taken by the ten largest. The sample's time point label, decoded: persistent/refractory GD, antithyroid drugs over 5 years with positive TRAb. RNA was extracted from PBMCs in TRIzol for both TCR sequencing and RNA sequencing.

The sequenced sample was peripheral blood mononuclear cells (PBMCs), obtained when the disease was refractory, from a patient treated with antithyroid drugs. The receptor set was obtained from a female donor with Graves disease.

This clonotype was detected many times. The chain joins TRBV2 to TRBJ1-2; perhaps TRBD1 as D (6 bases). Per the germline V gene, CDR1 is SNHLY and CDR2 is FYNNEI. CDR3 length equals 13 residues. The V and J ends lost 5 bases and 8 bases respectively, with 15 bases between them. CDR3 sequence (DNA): TGTGCCAGCAGTACACAGGGCTTCCTAGGCTACACCTTC. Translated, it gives CASSTQGFLGYTF.

CDR3 region: CASSLYGFWTEAFF. The CDR3 region has the DNA TGTGCCAGCAGCTTATACGGCTTTTGGACTGAAGCTTTCTTT. The J gene is TRBJ1-1, the V gene TRBV11-2; no clear D gene. The CDR3 spans 14 residues. The germline V gene encodes CDR1 SGHAT and CDR2 FQNNGV. Trimming took off 2 bases at V and 5 bases at J, with 12 bases between the two ends. Using reference TRBV11-2 and TRBJ1-1 for the parts outside the CDR3, the full variable domain is EAGVAQSPRYKIIEKRQSVAFWCNPISGHATLYWYQQILGQGPKLLIQFQNNGVVDDSQLPKDRFSAERLKGVDSTLKIQPAKLEDSAVYLCASSLYGFWTEAFFGQGTRLTVV.

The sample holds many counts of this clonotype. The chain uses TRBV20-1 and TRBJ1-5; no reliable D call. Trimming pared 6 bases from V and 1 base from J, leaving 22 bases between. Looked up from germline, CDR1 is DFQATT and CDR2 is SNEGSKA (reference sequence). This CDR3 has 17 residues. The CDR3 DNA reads TGCAGTGCCCAGTCGGTGGGGTTTGGGCTGAGCAATCAGCCCCAGCATTTT. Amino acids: CSAQSVGFGLSNQPQHF.

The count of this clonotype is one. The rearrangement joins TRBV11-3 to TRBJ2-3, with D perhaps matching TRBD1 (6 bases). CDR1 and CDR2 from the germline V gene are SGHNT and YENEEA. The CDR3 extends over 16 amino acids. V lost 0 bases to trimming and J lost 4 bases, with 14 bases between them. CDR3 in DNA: TGTGCCAGCAGCTTAGATTCGTTTCCAGGGGCAGATACGCAGTATTTT. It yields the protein CASSLDSFPGADTQYF. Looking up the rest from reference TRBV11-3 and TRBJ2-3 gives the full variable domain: EAGVVQSPRYKIIEKKQPVAFWCNPISGHNTLYWYLQNLGQGPELLIRYENEEAVDDSQLPKDRFSAERLKGVDSTLKIQPAELGDSAVYLCASSLDSFPGADTQYFGPGTRLTVL.

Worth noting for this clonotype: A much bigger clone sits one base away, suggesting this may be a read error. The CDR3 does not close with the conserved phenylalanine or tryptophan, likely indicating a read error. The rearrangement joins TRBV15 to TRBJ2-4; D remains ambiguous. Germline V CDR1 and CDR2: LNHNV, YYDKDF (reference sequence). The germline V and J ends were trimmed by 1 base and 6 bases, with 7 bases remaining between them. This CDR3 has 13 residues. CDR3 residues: CATSRARGNIQYL. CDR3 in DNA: TGTGCCACCAGCAGAGCCCGCGGAAACATTCAGTACCTC.

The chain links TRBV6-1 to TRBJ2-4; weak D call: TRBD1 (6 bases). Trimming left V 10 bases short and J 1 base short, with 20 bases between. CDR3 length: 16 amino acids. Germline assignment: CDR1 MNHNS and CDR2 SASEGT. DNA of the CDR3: TGTGCCACCCTTGGCGCGCAGGGGACCGCCAAAAACATTCAGTACTTC. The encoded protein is CATLGAQGTAKNIQYF.

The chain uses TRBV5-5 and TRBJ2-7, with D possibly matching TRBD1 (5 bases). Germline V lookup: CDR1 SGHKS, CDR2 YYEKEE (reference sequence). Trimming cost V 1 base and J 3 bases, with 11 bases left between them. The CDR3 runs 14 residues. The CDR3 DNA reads TGTGCCAGCAGCTTGTTAGTGACAGACTACGAGCAGTACTTC. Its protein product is CASSLLVTDYEQYF. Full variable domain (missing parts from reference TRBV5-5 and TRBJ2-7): DAGVTQSPTHLIKTRGQQVTLRCSPISGHKSVSWYQQVLGQGPQFIFQYYEKEERGRGNFPDRFSARQFPNYSSELNVNALLLGDSALYLCASSLLVTDYEQYFGPGTRLTVT.

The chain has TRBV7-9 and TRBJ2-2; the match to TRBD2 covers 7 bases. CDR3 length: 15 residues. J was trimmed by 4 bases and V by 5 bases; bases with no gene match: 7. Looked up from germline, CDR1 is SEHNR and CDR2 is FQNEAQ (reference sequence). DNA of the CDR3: TGTGCCAGCAGCCGGGTAGCTAGCGGCACCGGGGAGCTGTTTTTT. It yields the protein CASSRVASGTGELFF. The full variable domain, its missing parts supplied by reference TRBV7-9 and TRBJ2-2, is DTGVSQNPRHKITKRGQNVTFRCDPISEHNRLYWYRQTLGQGPEFLTYFQNEAQLEKSRLLSDRFSAERPKGSFSTLEIQRTEQGDSAMYLCASSRVASGTGELFFGEGSRLTVL.

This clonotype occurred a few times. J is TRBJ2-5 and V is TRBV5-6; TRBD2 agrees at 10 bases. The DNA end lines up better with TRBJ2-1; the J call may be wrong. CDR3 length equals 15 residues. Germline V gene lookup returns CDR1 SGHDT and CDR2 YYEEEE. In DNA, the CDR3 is TGTGCCAGCAGTGAAGCTAGCGGGAGTTTCAGTGAGCAGTTCTTC. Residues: CASSEASGSFSEQFF.

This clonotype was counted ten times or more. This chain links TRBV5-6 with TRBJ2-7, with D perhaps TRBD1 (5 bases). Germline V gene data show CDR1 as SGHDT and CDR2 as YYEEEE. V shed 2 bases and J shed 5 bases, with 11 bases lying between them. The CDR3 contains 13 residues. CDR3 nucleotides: TGTGCCAGCAGCTTACAGGCAATCCACGAGCAGTACTTC. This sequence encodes CASSLQAIHEQYF.

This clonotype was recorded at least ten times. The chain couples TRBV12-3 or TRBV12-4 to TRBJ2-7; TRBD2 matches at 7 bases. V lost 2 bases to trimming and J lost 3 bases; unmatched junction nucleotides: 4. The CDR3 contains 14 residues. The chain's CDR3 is CASSLYASGYEQYF. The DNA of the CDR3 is TGTGCCAGCAGTTTATATGCTAGCGGCTACGAGCAGTACTTC.

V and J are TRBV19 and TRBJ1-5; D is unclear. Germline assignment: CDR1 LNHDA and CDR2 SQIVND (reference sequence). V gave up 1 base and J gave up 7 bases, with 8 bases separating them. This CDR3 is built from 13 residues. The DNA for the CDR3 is TGTGCCAGTAGTATAGTCCCACTGCAGCCCCAGCATTTT. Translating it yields CASSIVPLQPQHF.

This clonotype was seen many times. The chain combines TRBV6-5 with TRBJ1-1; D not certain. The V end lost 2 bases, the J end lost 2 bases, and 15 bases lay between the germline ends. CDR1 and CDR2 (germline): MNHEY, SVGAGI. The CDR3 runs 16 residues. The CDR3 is CASSYPTTTPNTEAFF. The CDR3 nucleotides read TGTGCCAGCAGTTACCCCACAACAACACCTAACACTGAAGCTTTCTTT.

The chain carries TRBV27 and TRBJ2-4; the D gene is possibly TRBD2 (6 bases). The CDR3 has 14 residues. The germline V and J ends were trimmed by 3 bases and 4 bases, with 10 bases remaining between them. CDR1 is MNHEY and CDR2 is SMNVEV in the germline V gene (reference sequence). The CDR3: CASSLGGEKNIQYF. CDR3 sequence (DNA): TGTGCCAGCAGTTTGGGAGGAGAGAAAAACATTCAGTACTTC.

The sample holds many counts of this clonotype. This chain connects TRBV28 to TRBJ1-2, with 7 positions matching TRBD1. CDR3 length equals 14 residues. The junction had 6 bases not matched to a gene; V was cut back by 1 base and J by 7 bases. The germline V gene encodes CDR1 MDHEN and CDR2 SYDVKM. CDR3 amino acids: CASSLLGRGFGYTF. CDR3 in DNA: TGTGCCAGCAGTTTATTGGGCAGGGGGTTTGGCTACACCTTC.

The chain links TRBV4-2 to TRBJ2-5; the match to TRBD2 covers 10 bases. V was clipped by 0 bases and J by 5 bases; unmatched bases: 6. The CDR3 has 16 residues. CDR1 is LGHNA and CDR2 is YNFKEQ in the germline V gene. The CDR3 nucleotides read TGTGCCAGCAGCCAAGAGGCTAGCGGGAGTGGGGAGACCCAGTACTTC. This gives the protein CASSQEASGSGETQYF.

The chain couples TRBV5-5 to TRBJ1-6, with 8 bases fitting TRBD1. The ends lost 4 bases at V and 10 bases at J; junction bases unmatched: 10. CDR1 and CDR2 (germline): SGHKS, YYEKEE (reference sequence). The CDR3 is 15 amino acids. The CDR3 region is CASSVKQGVASPLHF. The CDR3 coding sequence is TGTGCCAGCAGCGTGAAACAGGGGGTAGCCTCACCCCTCCACTTT.

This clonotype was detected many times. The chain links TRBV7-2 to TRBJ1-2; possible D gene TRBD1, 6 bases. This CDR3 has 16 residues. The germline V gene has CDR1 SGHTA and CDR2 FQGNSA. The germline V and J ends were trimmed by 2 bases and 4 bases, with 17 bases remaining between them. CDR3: CASSLSGTRGAYGYTF. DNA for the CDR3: TGTGCCAGCAGCTTATCCGGTACGCGGGGGGCCTATGGCTACACCTTC.

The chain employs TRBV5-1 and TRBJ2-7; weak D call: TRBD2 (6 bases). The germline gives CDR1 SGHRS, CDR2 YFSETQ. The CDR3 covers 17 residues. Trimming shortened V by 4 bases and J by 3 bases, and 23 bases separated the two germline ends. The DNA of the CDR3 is TGCGCCAGCAGCGGTAGTTGGAGGGTAGGGGTAGTCTACGAGCAGTACTTC. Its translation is CASSGSWRVGVVYEQYF.